The clone carrying this T cell receptor beta chain was observed a single time. The repertoire was sequenced with immunoSEQ multiplex PCR; TCRdb's copy has only in-frame clones and lacks some. The table shows 550,000 to 750,000 clones, with 92% occurring only once. This sample was included in a study of shared clonotypes between healthy human individuals. The CDR3 length is 18 residues. It was CD45RO-negative cells, positively selected for CCR7, that made up naive CD8 cells, with terminally differentiated effector memory CD45RA+ cells excluded. Sequencing was performed on naive CD8+ T cells sorted from blood. The clonotype was recovered from a man aged 25-40 years in good health. The chain joins TRBV21-1 to TRBJ1-1; TRBD1 is taken as the D call from the table, unchecked against the DNA. TRBV21-1 constitutes a pseudogene. In nucleotides, the CDR3 is TGTGCCAGCAGCTCCCATGAATTCCCGGGACAGACGAACACTGAAGCTTTCTTT. This codes for CASSSHEFPGQTNTEAFF.